Each of the 21 T cell receptor beta chains below was sequenced from the same sample in a study of cytomegalovirus exposure and HLA in healthy donors. With 60 Vbeta and 13 Jbeta primers, the PCR was carried out. Here immunoSEQ multiplex PCR was the method, and the copy in TCRdb shows in-frame clones only, minus some. The table shows about 170,000 clones, with roughly 80% occurring only once. The specimen was PBMCs. Receptors originate from a male donor in good health and CMV-seronegative.

The chain is built from TRBV10-2 and TRBJ2-1, with 12 bases lining up with TRBD1. CDR3 length: 15 residues. The junction had 9 bases not matched to a gene; V was cut back by 8 bases and J by 7 bases. Germline lookup yields CDR1 WSHSY and CDR2 SAAADI. CDR3: CASVNGGQGANEQFF. CDR3 in DNA: TGCGCCAGCGTAAACGGGGGACAGGGGGCTAATGAGCAGTTCTTC.

This clone was recorded a few times. This rearrangement joins TRBV6-6 to TRBJ1-2; D unclear. This CDR3 is built from 15 residues. V lost 4 bases, J lost 4 bases, and 16 bases lay in between. Germline CDR1 and CDR2: MNHNY and SVGAGI (reference sequence). This chain's CDR3 is CASSSPGRPIYGYTF. The CDR3 DNA is TGTGCCAGCAGTTCCCCGGGTAGGCCGATCTATGGCTACACCTTC.

V and J are TRBV16 and TRBJ1-4, with TRBD1 as a possible D gene (5 bases). CDR1 is KGHSY and CDR2 is FQNENV in the germline V gene. The CDR3 loop spans 17 amino acids. Deletions cut 0 bases from V and 7 bases from J, with 18 bases between. The CDR3 protein is CASSQSSAGGGSEKLFF. CDR3 coding DNA: TGTGCCAGCAGCCAATCGAGTGCCGGGGGAGGGAGTGAAAAACTGTTTTTT.

The chain employs TRBV7-2 and TRBJ2-3; 8 bases fit TRBD1. J lost 1 base, V lost 5 bases, and 2 bases had no gene match. CDR3 length: 14 amino acids. Germline CDR1 reads SGHTA; CDR2 reads FQGNSA. CDR3 in DNA: TGTGCCAGCAGCGTGGACAGGGGCACAGATACGCAGTATTTT. The encoded protein is CASSVDRGTDTQYF.

V usage is TRBV12-5 and J usage is TRBJ2-2; D ambiguous. The V end was cut by 7 bases, the J end by 3 bases, with 6 bases between. The CDR3 covers 12 residues. Germline V gene lookup returns CDR1 LGHNT and CDR2 FRNRAP. CDR3: CASAEYTGELFF. The CDR3 region has the DNA TGTGCTAGTGCCGAGTACACCGGGGAGCTGTTTTTT.

The chain has TRBV6-5 and TRBJ2-7; D is ambiguous. Germline CDR1 reads MNHEY; CDR2 reads SVGAGI. V lost 5 bases and J lost 2, with 13 bases in between. CDR3 length: 14 residues. The CDR3 DNA sequence: TGTGCCAGCAGTACGAGTCCCTTCACCTACGAGCAGTACTTC. This sequence encodes CASSTSPFTYEQYF.

The V call is TRBV29-1, the J call TRBJ2-5; TRBD2 aligns across 9 bases. The CDR3 spans 16 residues. Looked up from germline, CDR1 is SQVTM and CDR2 is ANQGSEA. V was pared by 0 bases and J by 4 bases, with 9 bases of the junction left unmatched. The DNA of the CDR3 is TGCAGCGTTGAAGATTTCGCCAGCGGGAGGCGAGAGACCCAGTACTTC. This encodes CSVEDFASGRRETQYF.

The chain combines TRBV19 with TRBJ1-1, with D perhaps TRBD1 (6 bases). This CDR3 has 13 residues. V was pared by 5 bases and J by 4 bases, with 11 bases between. In germline, CDR1 is LNHDA, CDR2 SQIVND (reference sequence). The CDR3 region is CASSLGASTEAFF. The CDR3 DNA reads as TGTGCCAGTAGTTTGGGGGCTAGCACTGAAGCTTTCTTT.

V and J are TRBV13 and TRBJ2-1, with TRBD2 identical over 13 bases. CDR3 length equals 17 residues. V was pared by 4 bases and J by 8 bases, with 11 bases of the junction left unmatched. Germline V gives CDR1 PRHDT, CDR2 FYEKMQ (reference sequence). The CDR3 protein is CASSSNLGTSGAHEQFF. As DNA, the CDR3 is TGTGCCAGCAGCTCTAACCTAGGGACTAGCGGGGCCCATGAGCAGTTCTTC.

This chain joins TRBV18 and TRBJ2-5; a weak D match, TRBD2 (5 bases). Trimming took 8 bases from V and 2 from J, leaving 18 bases between them. The germline V gene encodes CDR1 KGHSH and CDR2 LQKENI. The CDR3 loop spans 15 amino acids. For the CDR3, the DNA is TGTGCCAGCACGCCAGGAACTGGGGAGCAAGAGACCCAGTACTTC. It codes for CASTPGTGEQETQYF.

The chain employs TRBV28 and TRBJ1-5; tentative D call: TRBD1 (5 bases). The CDR3 has 14 residues. V was shortened by 2 bases and J by 3 bases, with 8 bases between the two germline ends. Germline lookup yields CDR1 MDHEN and CDR2 SYDVKM. CDR3 DNA: TGTGCCAGCAGTTTACAGGGTAACAATCAGCCCCAGCATTTT. This sequence encodes CASSLQGNNQPQHF.

This clone was seen once. The rearrangement joins TRBV10-3 to TRBJ1-6; D remains ambiguous. Trimming pared 3 bases from V and 12 bases from J, leaving 6 bases between. This CDR3 spans 11 amino acids. CDR1 ENHRY and CDR2 SYGVKD come from the germline V gene. CDR3 region: CAISEHGPLHF. CDR3 bases: TGTGCCATCAGTGAACATGGACCCCTCCACTTT.

The chain has TRBV9 and TRBJ1-2; possible D gene TRBD1, 5 bases. The CDR3 runs to 14 residues. The V gene lost 1 base and the J gene lost 10 bases, with 17 bases spanning the gap. CDR1 is SGDLS and CDR2 is YYNGEE in the germline V gene. CDR3 DNA sequence: TGTGCCAGCAGCGTATCCACAGGAACCGGAGTCTACACCTTC. Translating it yields CASSVSTGTGVYTF.

This chain connects TRBV19 to TRBJ2-6, with unresolved D. CDR1 LNHDA and CDR2 SQIVND come from the germline V gene (reference sequence). Trimming shortened V by 7 bases and J by 0 bases, and 10 bases separated the two germline ends. CDR3 length: 15 amino acids. The chain's CDR3 is CASTLRSSGANVLTF. CDR3 coding DNA: TGTGCCAGTACTCTACGTAGCTCTGGGGCCAACGTCCTGACTTTC.

The chain couples TRBV6-4 to TRBJ2-2, with 10 positions matching TRBD1. The CDR3 contains 16 residues. Germline trimming cut 5 bases from V and 4 bases from J; bases unmatched to any gene: 7. CDR1 and CDR2 (germline): MRHNA, SNTAGT. CDR3 in DNA: TGTGCCAGCAGTCAGCGGACAGGGGGAGGCACCGGGGAGCTGTTTTTT. Protein product: CASSQRTGGGTGELFF.

The chain carries TRBV2 and TRBJ2-5; TRBD2 matches 7 bases. The CDR3 covers 14 residues. Losses at the gene ends were 3 bases for V and 2 bases for J; bases not matched to a gene: 3. In germline, CDR1 is SNHLY, CDR2 FYNNEI. The DNA of the CDR3 is TGTGCCAGCAGTGACCCGGGGGGTCAAGAGACCCAGTACTTC. It translates to CASSDPGGQETQYF.

This chain connects TRBV29-1 to TRBJ1-4; D gene ambiguous. The CDR3 totals 14 residues. V was pared by 5 bases and J by 3 bases, with 13 bases between. Germline V gene data show CDR1 as SQVTM and CDR2 as ANQGSEA. CDR3 sequence reads: CSVLRDGANEKLFF. CDR3 sequence (DNA): TGCAGCGTTTTGAGGGATGGTGCTAATGAAAAACTGTTTTTT.

This sequence joins TRBV28 and TRBJ2-3, with D possibly being TRBD2 (6 bases). This CDR3 is built from 14 residues. CDR1 and CDR2 (germline): MDHEN, SYDVKM. V was trimmed by 7 bases and J by 2 bases, leaving 13 bases between them. As DNA, the CDR3 is TGTGCCAGCAACCTTAGCGGAGACACAGATACGCAGTATTTT. Translation gives CASNLSGDTDTQYF.

V usage is TRBV28 and J usage is TRBJ2-7; TRBD1 matches 8 bases. The CDR3 totals 15 residues. With V trimmed by 6 bases and J by 2 bases, 9 bases remained unmatched. Germline CDR1 and CDR2: MDHEN and SYDVKM. The CDR3 protein is CASSRDRPLAYEQYF. In nucleotides, the CDR3 is TGTGCCAGCAGCCGGGACAGGCCCCTTGCCTACGAGCAGTACTTC.

The rearrangement links TRBV6-5 to TRBJ2-5, with 9 nucleotides matching TRBD1. The DNA end favors TRBJ2-7, so the J call may be wrong. This CDR3 region has 13 residues. The germline CDR1 and CDR2 sequences are MNHEY and SVGAGI. CDR3 coding DNA: TGTGCCAGCAGTTACGACAGGGGGTACGAGCAGTACTTC. Amino acids: CASSYDRGYEQYF.

V and J are TRBV19 and TRBJ1-5; 7 bases are shared with TRBD1. After removal of 4 bases from V and 0 bases from J, the junction contained 6 bases not matched to a gene. Germline-derived CDR1 and CDR2 are LNHDA and SQIVND (reference sequence). The CDR3 runs 16 residues. The CDR3 region is CASSTLGTVSNQPQHF. The DNA of the CDR3 is TGTGCCAGTAGTACCCTAGGGACAGTTAGCAATCAGCCCCAGCATTTT.